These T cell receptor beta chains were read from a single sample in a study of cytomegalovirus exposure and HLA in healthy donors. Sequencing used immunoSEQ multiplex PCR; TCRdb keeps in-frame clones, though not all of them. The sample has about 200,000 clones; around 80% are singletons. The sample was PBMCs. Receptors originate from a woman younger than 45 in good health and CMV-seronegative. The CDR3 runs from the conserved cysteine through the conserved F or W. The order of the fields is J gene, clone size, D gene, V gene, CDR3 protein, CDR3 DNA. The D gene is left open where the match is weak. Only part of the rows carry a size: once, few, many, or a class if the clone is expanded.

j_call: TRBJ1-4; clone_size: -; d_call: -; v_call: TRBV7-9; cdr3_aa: CASSLKLPREKLFF; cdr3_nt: TGTGCCAGCAGCCTAAAGTTGCCGAGGGAAAAACTGTTTTTT
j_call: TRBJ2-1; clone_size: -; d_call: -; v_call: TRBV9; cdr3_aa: CASSVAMGSSYNEQFF; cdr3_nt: TGTGCCAGCAGCGTAGCTATGGGGAGCTCCTACAATGAGCAGTTCTTC
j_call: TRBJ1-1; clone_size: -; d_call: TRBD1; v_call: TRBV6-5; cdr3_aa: CASSYSTSGTAEAFF; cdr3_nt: TGTGCCAGCAGTTACTCGACATCTGGGACAGCTGAAGCTTTCTTT
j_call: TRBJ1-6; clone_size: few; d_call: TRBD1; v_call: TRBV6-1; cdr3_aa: CASNTGVRSPLHF; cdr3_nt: TGTGCCAGCAATACAGGGGTTCGATCACCCCTCCACTTT
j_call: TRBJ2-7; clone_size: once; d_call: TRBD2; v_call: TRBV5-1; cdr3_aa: CASSLTGLAGDEQYF; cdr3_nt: TGCGCCAGCAGCCTGACGGGACTAGCGGGAGACGAGCAGTACTTC
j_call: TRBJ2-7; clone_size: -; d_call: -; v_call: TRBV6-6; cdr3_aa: CASISRNYEQYF; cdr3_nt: TGTGCCAGCATTTCCAGGAACTACGAGCAGTACTTC
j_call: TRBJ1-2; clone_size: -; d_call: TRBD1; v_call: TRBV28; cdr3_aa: CASRGTDRGFGYTF; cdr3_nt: TGTGCCAGCAGGGGAACGGACAGGGGGTTTGGCTACACCTTC
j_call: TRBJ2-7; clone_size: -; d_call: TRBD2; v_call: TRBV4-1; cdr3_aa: CASSVGLAGSYEQYF; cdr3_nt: TGCGCCAGCAGCGTGGGACTAGCGGGGTCCTACGAGCAGTACTTC
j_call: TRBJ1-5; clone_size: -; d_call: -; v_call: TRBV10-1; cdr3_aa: CATRCGVSRGNQPQHF; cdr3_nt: TGCGCCACCCGATGCGGGGTCTCCAGGGGCAATCAGCCCCAGCATTTT
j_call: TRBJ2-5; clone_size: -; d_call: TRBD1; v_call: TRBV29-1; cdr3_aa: CSVEGYRGRQETQYF; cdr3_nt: TGCAGCGTTGAAGGCTACAGGGGTCGGCAAGAGACCCAGTACTTC
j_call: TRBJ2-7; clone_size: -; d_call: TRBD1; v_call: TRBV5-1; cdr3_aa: CASRPGQEAYEQYF; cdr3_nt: TGCGCCAGCAGGCCAGGACAGGAGGCCTACGAGCAGTACTTC
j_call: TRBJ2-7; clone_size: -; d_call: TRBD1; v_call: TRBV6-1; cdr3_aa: CASSGRDRGYEQYF; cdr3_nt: TGTGCCAGCAGTGGCCGGGACAGGGGCTACGAGCAGTACTTC
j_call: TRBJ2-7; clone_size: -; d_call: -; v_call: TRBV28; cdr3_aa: CASSLYSPSSRYEQYF; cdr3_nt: TGTGCCAGCAGTTTATATTCCCCTAGCTCCCGCTACGAGCAGTACTTC
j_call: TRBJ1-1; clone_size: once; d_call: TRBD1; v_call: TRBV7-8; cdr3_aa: CASSPTGQGAEAFF; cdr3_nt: TGTGCCAGCAGCCCTACTGGGCAGGGGGCTGAAGCTTTCTTT
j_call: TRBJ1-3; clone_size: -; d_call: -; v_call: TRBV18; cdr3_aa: CASSLDKHSGNTIYF; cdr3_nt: TGTGCCAGCTCACTTGACAAACACTCTGGAAACACCATATATTTT
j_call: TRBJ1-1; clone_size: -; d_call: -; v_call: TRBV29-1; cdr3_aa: CSVGQVNTEAFF; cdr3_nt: TGCAGCGTTGGACAGGTCAACACTGAAGCTTTCTTT
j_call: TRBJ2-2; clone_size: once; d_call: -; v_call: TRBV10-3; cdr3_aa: CAISPIWTNTGELFF; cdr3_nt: TGTGCCATCAGCCCTATCTGGACAAACACCGGGGAGCTGTTTTTT
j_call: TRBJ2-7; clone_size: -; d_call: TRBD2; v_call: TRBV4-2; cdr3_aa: CASSQVSGRAYEQYF; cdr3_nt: TGTGCCAGCAGCCAAGTTAGCGGGAGGGCCTACGAGCAGTACTTC
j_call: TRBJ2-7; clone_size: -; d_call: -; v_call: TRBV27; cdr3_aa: CASSFRDTRYEQYF; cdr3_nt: TGTGCCAGCAGTTTCCGGGACACCCGTTACGAGCAGTACTTC
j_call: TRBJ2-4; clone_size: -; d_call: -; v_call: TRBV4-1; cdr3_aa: CASSRPDRTKNIQYF; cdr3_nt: TGCGCCAGCAGCCGTCCGGACAGAACCAAAAACATTCAGTACTTC
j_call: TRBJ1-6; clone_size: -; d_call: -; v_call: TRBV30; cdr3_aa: CAWSDTGTYNSPLHF; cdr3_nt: TGTGCCTGGAGTGATACAGGTACCTATAATTCACCCCTCCACTTT
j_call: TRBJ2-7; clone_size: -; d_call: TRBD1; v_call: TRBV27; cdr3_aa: CASSFGQGYEQYF; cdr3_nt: TGTGCCAGCAGTTTTGGACAGGGCTACGAGCAGTACTTC
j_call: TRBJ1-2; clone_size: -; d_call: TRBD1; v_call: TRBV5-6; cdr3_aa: CASSLGGAGYGYTF; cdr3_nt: TGTGCCAGCAGCTTAGGGGGCGCGGGGTATGGCTACACCTTC
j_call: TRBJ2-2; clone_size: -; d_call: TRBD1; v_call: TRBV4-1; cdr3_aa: CASSTGQENTGELFF; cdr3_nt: TGCGCCAGCAGCACGGGACAGGAGAACACCGGGGAGCTGTTTTTT
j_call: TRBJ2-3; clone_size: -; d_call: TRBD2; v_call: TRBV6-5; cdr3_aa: CASRETSGGGDTQYF; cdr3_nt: TGTGCCAGCAGAGAAACTAGCGGGGGGGGAGATACGCAGTATTTT
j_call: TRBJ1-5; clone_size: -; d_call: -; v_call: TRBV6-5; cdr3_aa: CASSFPGPNQPQHF; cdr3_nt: TGTGCCAGCAGTTTCCCAGGGCCCAATCAGCCCCAGCATTTT
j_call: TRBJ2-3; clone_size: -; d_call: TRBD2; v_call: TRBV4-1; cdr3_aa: CASSQLAGSTDTQYF; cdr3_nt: TGCGCCAGCAGCCAACTAGCGGGTAGCACAGATACGCAGTATTTT
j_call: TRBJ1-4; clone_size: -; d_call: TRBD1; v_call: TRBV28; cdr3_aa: CASSDPGGQFNEKLFF; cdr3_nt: TGTGCCAGCAGTGACCCCGGGGGACAGTTCAATGAAAAACTGTTTTTT
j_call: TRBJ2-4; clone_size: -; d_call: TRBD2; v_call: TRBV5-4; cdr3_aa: CASSLVGGDIQYF; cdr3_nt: TGTGCCAGCAGCTTAGTGGGAGGGGACATTCAGTACTTC
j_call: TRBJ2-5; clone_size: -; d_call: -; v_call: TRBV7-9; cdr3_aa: CASSLPLETQYF; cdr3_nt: TGTGCCAGCAGCTTACCACTAGAGACCCAGTACTTC
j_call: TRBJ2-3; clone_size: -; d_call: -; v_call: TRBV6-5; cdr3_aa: CASSYSQGKTDTQYF; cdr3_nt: TGTGCCAGCAGTTACTCTCAGGGGAAGACAGATACGCAGTATTTT
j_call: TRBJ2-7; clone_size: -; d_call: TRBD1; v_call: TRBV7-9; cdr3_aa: CASSFEGDRGQEQYF; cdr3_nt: TGTGCCAGCAGCTTCGAGGGGGACAGGGGGCAAGAGCAGTACTTC
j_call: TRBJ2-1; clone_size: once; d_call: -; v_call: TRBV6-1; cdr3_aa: CASNLAASYNEQFF; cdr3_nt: TGTGCCAGCAACCTAGCAGCCTCCTACAATGAGCAGTTCTTC
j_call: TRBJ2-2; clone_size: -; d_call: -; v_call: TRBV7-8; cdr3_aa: CASSLDQGRRSGELFF; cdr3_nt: TGTGCCAGCAGCTTAGACCAGGGTCGAAGATCCGGGGAGCTGTTTTTT
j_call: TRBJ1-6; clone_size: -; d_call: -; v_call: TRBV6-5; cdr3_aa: CASSHPLGTPLHF; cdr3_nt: TGTGCCAGCAGCCACCCGCTCGGGACACCCCTCCACTTT
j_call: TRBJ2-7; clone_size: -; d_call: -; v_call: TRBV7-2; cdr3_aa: CASQTPTENYEQYF; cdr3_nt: TGTGCCAGCCAAACACCGACAGAAAACTACGAGCAGTACTTC
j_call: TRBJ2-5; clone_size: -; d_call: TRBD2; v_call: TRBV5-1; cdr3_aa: CASSTPGLAGSETQYF; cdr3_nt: TGCGCCAGCAGCACCCCCGGACTAGCGGGTTCAGAGACCCAGTACTTC
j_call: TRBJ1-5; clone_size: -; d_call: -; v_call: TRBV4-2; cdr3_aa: CASSEDINQPQHF; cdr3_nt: TGTGCCAGCAGCGAAGATATTAATCAGCCCCAGCATTTT